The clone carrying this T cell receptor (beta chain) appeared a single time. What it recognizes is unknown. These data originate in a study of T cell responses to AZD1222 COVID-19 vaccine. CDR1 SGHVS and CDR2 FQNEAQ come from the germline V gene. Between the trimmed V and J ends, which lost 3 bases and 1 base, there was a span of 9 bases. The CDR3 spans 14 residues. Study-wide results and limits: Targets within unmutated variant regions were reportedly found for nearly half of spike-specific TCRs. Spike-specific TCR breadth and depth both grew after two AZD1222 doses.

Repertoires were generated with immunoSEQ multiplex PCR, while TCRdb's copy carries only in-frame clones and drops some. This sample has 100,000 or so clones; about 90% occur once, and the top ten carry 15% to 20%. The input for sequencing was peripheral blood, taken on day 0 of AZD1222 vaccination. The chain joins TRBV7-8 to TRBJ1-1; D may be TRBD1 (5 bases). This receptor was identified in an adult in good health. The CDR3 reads CASSFDRRNTEAFF. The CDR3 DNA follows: TGTGCCAGCAGCTTTGACAGAAGGAACACTGAAGCTTTCTTT. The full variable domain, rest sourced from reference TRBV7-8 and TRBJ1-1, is GAGVSQSPRYKVAKRGQDVALRCDPISGHVSLFWYQQALGQGPEFLTYFQNEAQLDKSGLPSDRFFAERPEGSVSTLKIQRTQQEDSAVYLCASSFDRRNTEAFFGQGTRLTVV.